These 23 T cell receptor beta chains share one sample of origin, sequenced in a study of blood T cell repertoires in COVID-19. Method: immunoSEQ multiplex PCR; TCRdb's copy keeps in-frame clones and lacks some. The data show 450,000 to 600,000 clones, roughly nine tenths seen once. The sequenced sample consisted of PBMCs or T cells enriched from blood (not recorded which). These receptors all stem from a woman aged 18-30 years who had recovered from COVID-19.

V usage is TRBV7-9 and J usage is TRBJ2-7, with D uncertain. CDR1 is SEHNR, CDR2 FQNEAQ, per germline (reference sequence). CDR3 length: 13 amino acids. V lost 0 bases and J 0 bases, leaving 3 bases between the germline ends. CDR3 sequence reads: CASSLAASYEQYF. The DNA for the CDR3 is TGTGCCAGCAGCTTAGCGGCCTCCTACGAGCAGTACTTC.

This clone has just a few counts. The CDR3 region is CASSFEAEHYGYTF. The CDR3 DNA reads as TGTGCCAGCAGCTTCGAGGCGGAACATTATGGCTACACCTTC. V and J are TRBV7-9 and TRBJ1-2; no clear D. V was trimmed by 3 bases and J by 5 bases, leaving 13 bases between them. Germline lookup yields CDR1 SEHNR and CDR2 FQNEAQ (reference sequence). This CDR3 region has 14 residues.

As concerns this clone: Other nucleotide sequences from this sample produce the same CDR3. This chain joins TRBV28 and TRBJ1-5, with unresolved D. Germline lookup yields CDR1 MDHEN and CDR2 SYDVKM. Trimming removed 5 bases from V and 4 bases from J, with 9 bases in between. The CDR3 has 13 amino acids. The DNA for the CDR3 is TGTGCCAGCAGTCTAGCGGGGAATCAGCCCCAGCATTTT. This sequence encodes CASSLAGNQPQHF.

The chain recombines TRBV11-3 with TRBJ2-5; TRBD1 aligns across 8 bases. Germline CDR1 is SGHNT and CDR2 is YENEEA. V trimming: 0 bases; J trimming: 5 bases; junction bases outside the gene matches: 5. The CDR3 sequence is 15 residues long. The CDR3 spells CASSLDAGGRETQYF. CDR3 sequence (DNA): TGTGCCAGCAGCTTAGATGCAGGGGGCAGGGAGACCCAGTACTTC.

This clone was detected a few times. This chain links TRBV5-4 with TRBJ2-5; 12 bases align to TRBD2. Germline V gives CDR1 SGHNT, CDR2 YYREEE (reference sequence). The J segment lost 1 base and the V segment lost 4 bases, leaving 5 bases of the junction unmatched. This CDR3 is 16 amino acids long. The CDR3 protein is CASSLGLAGSQETQYF. As DNA, the CDR3 is TGTGCCAGCAGCCTTGGACTAGCGGGAAGCCAAGAGACCCAGTACTTC.

The chain is built from TRBV5-6 and TRBJ2-1, with D maybe TRBD1 (6 bases). The length of the CDR3 is 14 residues. Germline lookup yields CDR1 SGHDT and CDR2 YYEEEE. V was clipped by 1 base and J by 16 bases, with 21 bases between them. The CDR3: CASSLLDIGQHQFF. In nucleotides, the CDR3 is TGTGCCAGCAGCTTGTTGGATATAGGACAGCATCAATTCTTC.

This sequence joins TRBV27 and TRBJ1-1, with TRBD1 matching over 7 bases. V lost 3 bases, J lost 2 bases, and 3 bases stayed unmatched. Per germline, CDR1 MNHEY and CDR2 SMNVEV (reference sequence). The length of the CDR3 is 14 residues. CDR3 bases: TGTGCCAGCAGTTTGAGGGGGCTAAACACTGAAGCTTTCTTT. It codes for CASSLRGLNTEAFF.

The chain has TRBV25-1 and TRBJ1-2; no firm D call. The V end was cut by 7 bases, the J end by 6 bases, with 9 bases between. Germline values: CDR1 MGHDK, CDR2 SYGVNS. CDR3 size: 11 residues. CDR3 amino acids: CASISGDGYTF. Written as DNA, the CDR3 is TGTGCCAGCATATCCGGGGATGGCTACACCTTC.

This clone was observed once. This chain joins TRBV28 and TRBJ1-5, with 7 positions matching TRBD1. The CDR3 runs to 17 residues. Losses at the gene ends were 6 bases for V and 2 bases for J; bases not matched to a gene: 13. Germline values: CDR1 MDHEN, CDR2 SYDVKM. CDR3 sequence (DNA): TGTGCCAGCAGCCCCCAGGATTGGACAGGAGGCAATCAGCCCCAGCATTTT. Residues: CASSPQDWTGGNQPQHF.

CDR3 in DNA: TGCGCCAGCACGACAGGTGAGAACACTGAAGCTTTCTTT. This codes for CASTTGENTEAFF. The chain employs TRBV5-1 and TRBJ1-1; maybe TRBD1 (6 bases). CDR1 is SGHRS and CDR2 is YFSETQ in the germline V gene. V was pared by 6 bases and J by 1 base, with 10 bases between. This CDR3 has 13 amino acids.

The chain has TRBV28 and TRBJ2-5; possibly TRBD2 for D (7 bases). Germline loops: CDR1 MDHEN, CDR2 SYDVKM. The V end lost 2 bases, the J end lost 1 base, and 14 bases lay between the germline ends. The CDR3 is made up of 16 amino acids. CDR3 protein: CASSLEGGVVQETQYF. The DNA of the CDR3 is TGTGCCAGCAGTTTAGAAGGGGGGGTCGTCCAAGAGACCCAGTACTTC.

This rearrangement joins TRBV11-2 to TRBJ1-1; D gene ambiguous. Germline V lookup: CDR1 SGHAT, CDR2 FQNNGV. V lost 3 bases, J lost 5 bases, and 16 bases lay in between. The CDR3 covers 15 residues. The CDR3 loop reads CASSFPLAARTEAFF. As DNA, the CDR3 is TGTGCCAGCAGCTTCCCTCTGGCGGCCCGAACTGAAGCTTTCTTT. Based on the CDR3 plus reference TRBV11-2 and TRBJ1-1, the full variable domain is EAGVAQSPRYKIIEKRQSVAFWCNPISGHATLYWYQQILGQGPKLLIQFQNNGVVDDSQLPKDRFSAERLKGVDSTLKIQPAKLEDSAVYLCASSFPLAARTEAFFGQGTRLTVV.

The rearrangement joins TRBV15 to TRBJ1-1; D remains ambiguous. The germline V gene encodes CDR1 LNHNV and CDR2 YYDKDF (reference sequence). V shed 0 bases and J shed 0 bases, with 11 bases lying between them. The CDR3 covers 16 residues. CDR3 bases: TGTGCCACCAGCAGAGATAGGTCACTAATGAACACTGAAGCTTTCTTT. It encodes CATSRDRSLMNTEAFF.

This clone was counted a single time. V usage is TRBV10-1 and J usage is TRBJ2-5, with a weak D call TRBD2 (6 bases). CDR3 size: 13 residues. Per the germline V gene, CDR1 is WNHNN and CDR2 is SYGVQD (reference sequence). With 4 bases removed from V and 1 base from J, the gap between germline ends came to 7 bases. CDR3 DNA sequence: TGCGCCAGCAGTGGGGACTTCCAAGAGACCCAGTACTTC. Translated: CASSGDFQETQYF.

The rearrangement joins TRBV28 to TRBJ2-4; possibly TRBD1 for D (5 bases). Germline CDR1 and CDR2: MDHEN and SYDVKM. The CDR3 spans 15 residues. V was pared by 10 bases and J by 0 bases, with 16 bases between. The CDR3 region has the DNA TGTGCCACCTCGGACATAATGTTAGCCAAAAACATTCAGTACTTC. Encoded protein: CATSDIMLAKNIQYF.

The chain combines TRBV5-6 with TRBJ2-7, with a possible D match to TRBD2 (5 bases). In germline, CDR1 is SGHDT, CDR2 YYEEEE. Trimming cost V 2 bases and J 3 bases, with 15 bases left between them. CDR3 size: 15 residues. The CDR3 DNA reads TGTGCCAGCAGCTTCTCCTCCGAGGGCTACTACGAGCAGTACTTC. This codes for CASSFSSEGYYEQYF.

V gene TRBV6-5 combines with J gene TRBJ1-1; D is undetermined. The length of the CDR3 is 13 residues. The germline V gene has CDR1 MNHEY and CDR2 SVGAGI. V was cut by 6 bases and J by 7 bases, with 15 bases left in between. The CDR3 DNA reads TGTGCCAGCAGAGTGACTAGATCAGGTGAAGCTTTCTTT. It translates to CASRVTRSGEAFF.

The CDR3 loop reads CASSHPGQIYGYTF. CDR3 DNA sequence: TGTGCCAGCAGCCACCCGGGACAGATCTATGGCTACACCTTC. The chain carries TRBV3-1 (or the pseudogene TRBV3-2) and TRBJ1-2, with 7 bases lining up with TRBD1. Germline V gene data show CDR1 as LGHDT and CDR2 as YNNKEL (reference sequence). This CDR3 spans 14 amino acids. V gave up 3 bases and J gave up 4 bases; unmatched junction bases: 5.

Worth noting for this clone: This same CDR3 is encoded by further DNA sequences in the sample. The chain recombines TRBV5-4 with TRBJ1-2; TRBD1 aligns across 7 bases. The V gene's germline CDR1 is SGHNT and CDR2 YYREEE (reference sequence). With V trimmed by 0 bases and J by 5 bases, 1 base remained unmatched. The CDR3 runs to 13 residues. The CDR3 sequence: CASSLDRGYGYTF. The DNA for the CDR3 is TGTGCCAGCAGCTTGGACAGGGGATATGGCTACACCTTC.

The chain recombines TRBV6-5 with TRBJ1-2, with D perhaps matching TRBD1 (5 bases). Germline CDR1 MNHEY, CDR2 SVGAGI. This CDR3 comprises 12 residues. Trimming cost V 7 bases and J 7 bases, with 13 bases left between them. CDR3 coding DNA: TGTGCCAGCACAGGGTCGGAGAGTGGCTACACCTTC. This encodes CASTGSESGYTF.

CDR3 nucleotide sequence: TGTGCCTCGGATCTCCTGGGGAATAAGGGGGAAAAACTGTTTTTT. It specifies CASDLLGNKGEKLFF. The chain combines TRBV30 with TRBJ1-4, with a possible D match to TRBD1 (5 bases). The germline V gene has CDR1 GTSNPN and CDR2 SVGIG (reference sequence). The V end lost 7 bases, the J end lost 8 bases, and 23 bases lay between the germline ends. The CDR3 runs 15 residues. The complete variable domain, with remaining parts taken from reference TRBV30 and TRBJ1-4, reads SQTIHQWPATLVQPVGSPLSLECTVEGTSNPNLYWYRQAAGRGLQLLFYSVGIGQISSEVPQNLSASRPQDRQFILSSKKLLLSDSGFYLCASDLLGNKGEKLFFGSGTQLSVL.

J is TRBJ1-2 and V is TRBV11-2; 7 nucleotides line up with TRBD1. The ends lost 5 bases at V and 7 bases at J; junction bases unmatched: 7. The CDR3 totals 13 residues. The germline V gene has CDR1 SGHAT and CDR2 FQNNGV. The CDR3 sequence is CASSPTGSRGYTF. For the CDR3, the DNA is TGTGCCAGCAGCCCGACAGGGTCCCGTGGCTACACCTTC.

A single count supports this clone. The rearrangement links TRBV4-1 to TRBJ1-2; 7 positions agree with TRBD1. Looked up from germline, CDR1 is MGHRA and CDR2 is YSYEKL. V was pared by 3 bases and J by 0 bases, with 7 bases of the junction left unmatched. The length of the CDR3 is 16 residues. Here the CDR3 DNA reads TGCGCCAGCAGCCAGGATCCGGGACAGACTAACTATGGCTACACCTTC. The encoded protein is CASSQDPGQTNYGYTF.